This T cell receptor beta chain came from a study of cytomegalovirus exposure and HLA in healthy donors. Notes on the study in general: Most TCR sequences proved rare, with some public TCRs found in many donors. A list of more than 150 TCR beta chains associated with cytomegalovirus was given.

Concerning this clone itself: Its matching antigen is unknown.

Clones were sequenced by immunoSEQ multiplex PCR, and TCRdb holds only the in-frame ones, with some missing. The repertoire holds hundreds of thousands of clones, just under 90% seen once, with around 2.6% in the top ten. The CDR3 loop spans 13 amino acids. V gave up 5 bases and J gave up 7 bases, with 12 bases separating them. The germline V gene encodes CDR1 SNHLY and CDR2 FYNNEI. This sequence was found in a man aged 18-30 years in good health and CMV-seronegative. The chain combines TRBV2 with TRBJ1-5; the D gene is possibly TRBD1 (6 bases). The source material was PBMCs. The CDR3 DNA is TGTGCCAGCAGTACCTCCGGACAGCAGCCCCAGCATTTT. Translation: CASSTSGQQPQHF. Looking up the rest from reference TRBV2 and TRBJ1-5 gives the full variable domain: EPEVTQTPSHQVTQMGQEVILRCVPISNHLYFYWYRQILGQKVEFLVSFYNNEISEKSEIFDDQFSVERPDGSNFTLKIRSTKLEDSAMYFCASSTSGQQPQHFGDGTRLSIL.